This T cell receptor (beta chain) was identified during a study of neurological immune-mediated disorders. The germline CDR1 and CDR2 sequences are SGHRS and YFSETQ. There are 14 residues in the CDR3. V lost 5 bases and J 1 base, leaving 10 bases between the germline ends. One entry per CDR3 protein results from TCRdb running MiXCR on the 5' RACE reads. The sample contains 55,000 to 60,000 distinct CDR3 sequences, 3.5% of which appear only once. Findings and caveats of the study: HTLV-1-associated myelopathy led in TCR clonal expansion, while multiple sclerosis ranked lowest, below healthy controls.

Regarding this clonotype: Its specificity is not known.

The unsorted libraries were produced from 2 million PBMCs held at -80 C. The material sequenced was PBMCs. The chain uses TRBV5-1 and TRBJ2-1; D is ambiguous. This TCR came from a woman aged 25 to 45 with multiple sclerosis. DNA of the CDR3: TGCGCCAGCAGACGCGGTGGGTCCTACAATGAGCAGTTCTTC. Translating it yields CASRRGGSYNEQFF.